The 15 T cell receptor beta chains below were found in one sample sequenced in a study of blood T cell repertoires in COVID-19. TCRdb's copy holds only in-frame clones and misses some; the assay was immunoSEQ multiplex PCR. In the table there are more than 400,000 clones, around 87% of which are singletons. Sequencing used PBMCs or T cells enriched from blood (not recorded which). The receptors derive from a young woman who had recovered from COVID-19.

This clone appeared a single time. The chain joins TRBV6-6 to TRBJ1-1, with a possible D match to TRBD1 (5 bases). Trimming pared 5 bases from V and 8 bases from J, leaving 12 bases between. The CDR3 covers 12 residues. Germline V gene lookup returns CDR1 MNHNY and CDR2 SVGAGI (reference sequence). The CDR3 DNA follows: TGTGCCAGCAGTCGGGTAGACAGCGAAGCTTTCTTT. The encoded protein is CASSRVDSEAFF.

The CDR3 loop reads CASSRAGANVLTF. In DNA, the CDR3 is TGCGCCAGCAGCAGGGCTGGGGCCAACGTCCTGACTTTC. The J gene is TRBJ2-6, the V gene TRBV10-1, with D tentatively TRBD1 (5 bases). CDR1 is WNHNN, CDR2 SYGVQD, per germline (reference sequence). CDR3 length: 13 residues. Trimming left V 6 bases short and J 2 bases short, with 5 bases between.

The chain recombines TRBV2 with TRBJ1-1, with 8 bases identical to TRBD1. Germline V gene sequence: CDR1 SNHLY, CDR2 FYNNEI. The CDR3 spans 14 residues. V lost 4 bases, J lost 5 bases, and 6 bases stayed unmatched. Here the CDR3 reads CASSGQGLSTEAFF. Written as DNA, the CDR3 is TGTGCCAGCAGTGGACAGGGGTTATCGACTGAAGCTTTCTTT.

This chain connects TRBV19 to TRBJ2-2; D is unresolved. This CDR3 comprises 15 residues. Trimming stripped 3 bases from V and 6 bases from J, with 14 bases between. Germline CDR1 is LNHDA and CDR2 is SQIVND (reference sequence). This CDR3 reads CASSMLSVLAGELFF. The CDR3, as DNA: TGTGCCAGTAGTATGCTCTCAGTCTTGGCCGGGGAGCTGTTTTTT. The variable domain in full, with the rest retrieved from reference TRBV19 and TRBJ2-2, is DGGITQSPKYLFRKEGQNVTLSCEQNLNHDAMYWYRQDPGQGLRLIYYSQIVNDFQKGDIAEGYSVSREKKESFPLTVTSAQKNPTAFYLCASSMLSVLAGELFFGEGSRLTVL.

V and J are TRBV2 and TRBJ1-1; D may be TRBD1 (6 bases). The CDR3 has 15 residues. Germline V lookup: CDR1 SNHLY, CDR2 FYNNEI. V lost 7 bases to trimming and J lost 3 bases, with 18 bases between them. As DNA, the CDR3 is TGTGCCAGCACCGAGGGGGTTATCGGAGACACTGAAGCTTTCTTT. It translates to CASTEGVIGDTEAFF.

V and J are TRBV2 and TRBJ2-7; 8 nucleotides line up with TRBD2. The CDR3 loop spans 13 amino acids. CDR1 is SNHLY and CDR2 is FYNNEI in the germline V gene. Unmatched junction bases numbered 5, after V lost 4 bases and J lost 6 bases. Here the CDR3 DNA reads TGTGCCAGCAGTGTGCGGGGGGTAGGCGAGCAGTACTTC. Translated, it gives CASSVRGVGEQYF. Variable domain in full (rest from reference TRBV2 and TRBJ2-7): EPEVTQTPSHQVTQMGQEVILRCVPISNHLYFYWYRQILGQKVEFLVSFYNNEISEKSEIFDDQFSVERPDGSNFTLKIRSTKLEDSAMYFCASSVRGVGEQYFGPGTRLTVT.

The chain carries TRBV6-6 and TRBJ2-2, with D perhaps matching TRBD1 (6 bases). With 5 bases removed from V and 7 bases from J, the gap between germline ends came to 14 bases. The CDR3 sequence is 14 residues long. Germline loops: CDR1 MNHNY, CDR2 SVGAGI (reference sequence). CDR3 nucleotides: TGTGCCAGCAGTCCAAGCAGGGGTGACGGGGAGCTGTTTTTT. This translates into CASSPSRGDGELFF.

This chain connects TRBV2 to TRBJ2-2, with 12 bases matching TRBD2. This CDR3 contains 16 residues. V was pared by 5 bases and J by 5 bases, with 6 bases of the junction left unmatched. Germline CDR1 and CDR2: SNHLY and FYNNEI. Here the CDR3 reads CASSRLAGAQTGELFF. The CDR3 coding sequence is TGTGCCAGCAGTCGACTAGCGGGGGCACAAACCGGGGAGCTGTTTTTT.

The CDR3 region has the DNA TGTGCCAGCAGCCGCCGGGGGGCAGGGGACCGCGAGGGCTACACCTTC. Translating it yields CASSRRGAGDREGYTF. The V gene is TRBV3-1 (or the pseudogene TRBV3-2), the J gene TRBJ1-2; D might be TRBD1 (6 bases). Germline V lookup: CDR1 LGHDT, CDR2 YNNKEL (reference sequence). The V gene lost 4 bases and the J gene lost 8 bases, with 23 bases spanning the gap. The CDR3 is 16 residues long.

The CDR3 is CASSDGGGGGTDTQYF. The CDR3 DNA reads TGTGCCAGCAGTGACGGGGGCGGGGGCGGCACAGATACGCAGTATTTT. The gene calls are TRBV2 and TRBJ2-3, with D tentatively TRBD2 (7 bases). The CDR3 runs to 16 residues. The V gene lost 3 bases and the J gene lost 1 base, with 14 bases spanning the gap. Germline V lookup: CDR1 SNHLY, CDR2 FYNNEI.

CDR3 nucleotides: TGTGCCAGCAGCGTAGCGGGGGGCGTCTACAATGAGCAGTTCTTC. It specifies CASSVAGGVYNEQFF. The genes are TRBV9 and TRBJ2-1, with a tentative D call TRBD2 (7 bases). V was shortened by 0 bases and J by 3 bases, with 10 bases between the two germline ends. The CDR3 covers 15 residues. CDR1 SGDLS and CDR2 YYNGEE come from the germline V gene.

This chain links TRBV6-6 with TRBJ1-1; D not certain. The V end lost 5 bases, the J end lost 1 base, and 17 bases lay between the germline ends. The CDR3 length is 16 residues. Germline assignment: CDR1 MNHNY and CDR2 SVGAGI (reference sequence). CDR3 region: CASSRPALLENTEAFF. The CDR3 DNA follows: TGTGCCAGCAGTCGACCGGCCCTCCTAGAGAACACTGAAGCTTTCTTT.

The J gene is TRBJ2-7, the V gene TRBV3-1 (or the pseudogene TRBV3-2), with TRBD1 identical over 11 bases. V was pared by 7 bases and J by 3 bases, with 5 bases of the junction left unmatched. The CDR3 is 14 amino acids. Germline V lookup: CDR1 LGHDT, CDR2 YNNKEL (reference sequence). The CDR3 reads CASTPGQGVYEQYF. The CDR3 DNA sequence: TGTGCCAGCACTCCGGGACAGGGGGTCTACGAGCAGTACTTC.

J is TRBJ1-4 and V is TRBV6-1, with 8 bases fitting TRBD1. There are 20 residues in the CDR3. V gave up 3 bases and J gave up 0 bases; unmatched junction bases: 15. Germline-derived CDR1 and CDR2 are MNHNS and SASEGT. The CDR3 is CASSERTGRGVAATNEKLFF. Written as DNA, the CDR3 is TGTGCCAGCAGTGAGAGGACAGGGAGGGGGGTTGCCGCAACTAATGAAAAACTGTTTTTT.

The gene calls are TRBV30 and TRBJ1-2, with 7 nucleotides matching TRBD1. Germline CDR1 reads GTSNPN; CDR2 reads SVGIG (reference sequence). There are 14 residues in the CDR3. V lost 3 bases and J lost 1; bases outside the gene matches: 5. CDR3 in amino acids: CAWSGGTVNYGYTF. CDR3 sequence (DNA): TGTGCCTGGAGCGGTGGGACAGTTAACTATGGCTACACCTTC.